Following are 17 T cell receptor beta chains from one sample sequenced in a study of T-cell reconstitution after alpha-beta-depleted transplantation in children. General observations from the study: T-cell counts and diversity were attributed mostly to newly produced T cells one year after transplant.

No antigen has been assigned to these receptors. A TCRbeta library incorporating unique molecular identifiers was prepared. TCRdb re-called the PCR reads with MiXCR, one entry per CDR3 protein. In the table there are approximately 300,000 distinct CDR3 sequences, less than 9.5% of which are singletons. The sequencing used peripheral blood, collected 360 days after TCRalphabeta/CD19-depleted stem cell transplant. Receptors originate from a female patient aged 2-9 years who had a stem cell transplant for Fanconi anemia, so the T cells may come from the graft donor.

This sequence joins TRBV19 and TRBJ1-2; D unresolved. The CDR3 has 12 amino acids. Germline V gives CDR1 LNHDA, CDR2 SQIVND (reference sequence). Trimming took off 3 bases at V and 6 bases at J, with 8 bases between the two ends. CDR3 coding DNA: TGTGCCAGTAGTATTGGTATCGATGGCTACACCTTC. It specifies CASSIGIDGYTF.

This clonotype has ten or more counts. V is TRBV15 and J is TRBJ2-1; 8 nucleotides agree with TRBD2. With 0 bases clipped from V and 7 bases from J, the junction kept 8 bases outside the gene matches. Germline lookup yields CDR1 LNHNV and CDR2 YYDKDF (reference sequence). The CDR3 totals 16 residues. The CDR3 region has the DNA TGTGCCACCAGCAGAGATCCCCCGCGGGGGGAGAATGAGCAGTTCTTC. Its translation is CATSRDPPRGENEQFF.

The chain combines TRBV5-1 with TRBJ2-1; 9 bases are shared with TRBD2. CDR1 and CDR2 from the germline V gene are SGHRS and YFSETQ. The CDR3 consists of 15 residues. Trimming removed 4 bases from V and 8 bases from J; junction bases left unmatched: 10. CDR3 amino acids: CASSPDSGSYYEQFF. The CDR3 region has the DNA TGCGCCAGCAGCCCCGATAGCGGGAGTTACTATGAGCAGTTCTTC.

At least ten counts were recorded for this clonotype. CDR3 sequence reads: CASSLEGVGLIGEQFF. CDR3 bases: TGTGCCAGCAGCCTGGAGGGGGTTGGGTTGATCGGTGAGCAGTTCTTC. The J gene is TRBJ2-1, the V gene TRBV7-2; D is tentatively TRBD1 or TRBD2 (6 bases each). Germline V gene sequence: CDR1 SGHTA, CDR2 FQGNSA. V was shortened by 5 bases and J by 9 bases, with 23 bases between the two germline ends. CDR3 length equals 16 residues.

The V gene is TRBV5-1, the J gene TRBJ1-4, with D uncertain. Looked up from germline, CDR1 is SGHRS and CDR2 is YFSETQ. The V end lost 0 bases, the J end lost 5 bases, and 14 bases lay between the germline ends. The CDR3 spans 16 residues. The CDR3 sequence is CASSLGRLNRNEKLFF. The CDR3 DNA follows: TGCGCCAGCAGCTTGGGGCGGCTGAATAGAAATGAAAAACTGTTTTTT.

This clonotype was seen repeatedly, ten times or more. J is TRBJ2-7 and V is TRBV5-1, with D tentatively TRBD1 (6 bases). V shed 0 bases and J shed 0 bases, with 10 bases lying between them. The length of the CDR3 is 15 residues. The germline gives CDR1 SGHRS, CDR2 YFSETQ. The CDR3 bases are TGCGCCAGCAGCTTGGGGCAGGGGAGCTCCTACGAGCAGTACGTC. Residues: CASSLGQGSSYEQYV.

This clonotype has at least ten counts. The chain carries TRBV4-2 and TRBJ2-1, with 9 bases matching TRBD2. Germline-derived CDR1 and CDR2 are LGHNA and YNFKEQ. CDR3 size: 16 residues. J gave up 7 bases and V 0 bases, and 7 bases lay outside the gene matches. CDR3 protein: CASSQDAGGIGNEQFF. CDR3 bases: TGTGCCAGCAGCCAAGATGCGGGAGGGATTGGTAATGAGCAGTTCTTC.

In this sample, this clonotype turned up a few times. The V call is TRBV2, the J call TRBJ2-2; possibly TRBD1 for D (5 bases). This CDR3 contains 18 residues. Germline CDR1 and CDR2: SNHLY and FYNNEI. The V and J ends lost 6 bases and 0 bases respectively, with 20 bases between them. CDR3 sequence: CASSVYLQAITNTGELFF. The CDR3 DNA reads TGTGCCAGCAGCGTATATTTACAGGCGATTACGAACACCGGGGAGCTGTTTTTT.

Ten or more counts support this clonotype. The V and J genes are TRBV6-2 or TRBV6-3 and TRBJ2-7; TRBD2 is a possible D gene (6 bases). The CDR3 totals 12 residues. The germline gives CDR1 MNHEY, CDR2 SVGEGT. With 7 bases removed from V and 6 bases from J, the gap between germline ends came to 13 bases. Here the CDR3 DNA reads TGTGCCAGCAACCCTGGGGGGTTCGAGCAGTACTTC. Translating gives CASNPGGFEQYF.

This clonotype has a count of ten or more. The rearrangement links TRBV10-3 to TRBJ2-3; 9 nucleotides agree with TRBD1. V trimming: 8 bases; J trimming: 1 base; junction bases outside the gene matches: 1. The CDR3 length is 13 residues. Germline V gene lookup returns CDR1 ENHRY and CDR2 SYGVKD. The CDR3 region is CAIRQGGTDTQYF. DNA for the CDR3: TGTGCCATCCGACAGGGGGGCACAGATACGCAGTATTTT.

In its sample, this clonotype was seen many times. This rearrangement joins TRBV11-2 to TRBJ2-2, with 8 bases aligning to TRBD2. The CDR3 has 16 residues. Per the germline V gene, CDR1 is SGHAT and CDR2 is FQNNGV. V shed 3 bases and J 0 bases; nucleotides not matched to a gene: 3. For the CDR3, the DNA is TGTGCCAGCAGCTTTCAACTAGCGGCGAACACCGGGGAGCTGTTTTTT. Encoded protein: CASSFQLAANTGELFF.

This clonotype has ten or more counts. V and J are TRBV29-1 and TRBJ1-2; D uncertain. The germline V gene has CDR1 SQVTM and CDR2 ANQGSEA. Between the trimmed V and J ends, which lost 5 bases and 6 bases, there was a span of 10 bases. CDR3 length: 11 residues. Written as DNA, the CDR3 is TGCAGCGTTTCCGGGCTGGATGGCTACACCTTC. This gives the protein CSVSGLDGYTF.

This clonotype has a count of ten or more. The gene calls are TRBV12-3 or TRBV12-4 and TRBJ2-1, with TRBD2 matching 9 bases. Germline trimming cut 2 bases from V and 8 bases from J; bases unmatched to any gene: 10. The CDR3 extends over 16 amino acids. This chain's CDR3 is CASSLLAGPRGDEQFF. The DNA of the CDR3 is TGTGCCAGCAGTTTACTAGCGGGGCCTCGGGGGGATGAGCAGTTCTTC.

This sequence joins TRBV5-1 and TRBJ1-2, with D unclear. The CDR3 consists of 17 residues. V was shortened by 0 bases and J by 4 bases, with 19 bases between the two germline ends. Germline CDR1 and CDR2: SGHRS and YFSETQ. For the CDR3, the DNA is TGCGCCAGCAGCTTGGAGGCGTCCCCTATACGGCTCTATGGCTACACCTTC. It encodes CASSLEASPIRLYGYTF.

V and J are TRBV18 and TRBJ2-1; D is ambiguous. The germline V gene encodes CDR1 KGHSH and CDR2 LQKENI. The CDR3 consists of 16 residues. The germline V and J ends were trimmed by 3 bases and 0 bases, with 12 bases remaining between them. The CDR3 protein is CASSPLPHNSYNEQFF. The CDR3, as DNA: TGTGCCAGCTCACCGTTACCACATAACTCCTACAATGAGCAGTTCTTC.

The sample holds many counts of this clonotype. This chain links TRBV6-2 or TRBV6-3 with TRBJ1-1; tentatively, D is TRBD1 (6 bases). The V end was cut by 5 bases, the J end by 0 bases, with 7 bases between. The CDR3 contains 13 residues. Germline loops: CDR1 MNHEY, CDR2 SVGEGT. The CDR3 loop is CASSGQMNTEAFF. The CDR3 DNA reads TGTGCCAGCAGTGGACAGATGAACACTGAAGCTTTCTTT.

This clonotype has at least ten counts. The CDR3: CASSLILGKGTKNIQYF. The CDR3 nucleotides read TGTGCCAGCAGTTTAATCCTCGGGAAGGGGACCAAAAACATTCAGTACTTC. V usage is TRBV12-3 or TRBV12-4 and J usage is TRBJ2-4; the D call may be TRBD1 or TRBD2 (5 bases each). V lost 2 bases to trimming and J lost 2 bases, with 16 bases between them. The CDR3 is 17 residues long.